A single sample gave rise to the 3 T cell receptor beta chains below, sequenced in a study of technical replicates of blood from a handful of donors. Produced via immunoSEQ multiplex PCR; TCRdb's table is partial and in-frame only. The sample carries about 14,000 clones, 70% to 80% recorded once. Sequenced sample: PBMCs. These receptors all stem from a human donor in good health.

CDR3 nucleotide sequence: TGTGCCAGCAGCGAAGGCAGGGGGGAGTTTAATGAGCAGTTCTTC. Protein sequence: CASSEGRGEFNEQFF. The chain is built from TRBV5-4 and TRBJ2-1, with D perhaps TRBD1 (7 bases). Germline V gene sequence: CDR1 SGHNT, CDR2 YYREEE (reference sequence). The V end was cut by 4 bases, the J end by 7 bases, with 18 bases between. CDR3 length: 15 residues.

V is TRBV29-1 and J is TRBJ1-5; 12 bases map to TRBD1. The CDR3 has 16 residues. After removal of 7 bases from V and 0 bases from J, the junction contained 7 bases not matched to a gene. Germline CDR1 SQVTM, CDR2 ANQGSEA. CDR3 DNA: TGCAGCGCCGCCGGGACAGGGGGCAATAGCAATCAGCCCCAGCATTTT. It yields the protein CSAAGTGGNSNQPQHF.

The V and J genes are TRBV19 and TRBJ1-4; a weak D match, TRBD1 (6 bases). The CDR3 length is 13 residues. The V and J ends lost 4 bases and 12 bases respectively, with 15 bases between them. Germline loops: CDR1 LNHDA, CDR2 SQIVND (reference sequence). This CDR3 is CASSKTLTGQLFF. CDR3 nucleotide sequence: TGTGCCAGTAGTAAGACGTTAACAGGGCAACTGTTTTTT.